Listed below are T cell receptor beta chains from one sample, sequenced in a study of T cell responses to AZD1222 COVID-19 vaccine. Here immunoSEQ multiplex PCR was the method, and the copy in TCRdb shows in-frame clones only, minus some. The sample records 250,000 or so clones, approximately 93% being singletons. The specimen was peripheral blood, collected on day 0 of AZD1222 vaccination. These receptors were taken from an adult in good health. The CDR3 runs from the conserved cysteine through the conserved F or W. D genes are given only for firm matches. Rows give clone size only sometimes, using once, few, many, or a class for an expanded clone.

TRBD1,TRBJ1-1,TRBV28,-,CASSAGTGTEAFF,TGTGCCAGCAGTGCCGGGACAGGCACTGAAGCTTTCTTT
-,TRBJ2-3,TRBV24-1,-,CATSEGAGKSTDTQYF,TGTGCCACCAGTGAGGGGGCAGGGAAGTCGACAGATACGCAGTATTTT
-,TRBJ2-3,TRBV28,-,CASSTNHRTDTQYF,TGTGCCAGCAGTACCAATCACCGCACAGATACGCAGTATTTT
TRBD1,TRBJ1-1,TRBV7-3,-,CASSFTGGDTEAFF,TGTGCCAGCAGCTTTACAGGGGGGGACACTGAAGCTTTCTTT
TRBD1,TRBJ1-1,TRBV7-2,-,CASSWTGSFEAFF,TGTGCCAGCAGCTGGACAGGATCGTTTGAAGCTTTCTTT
-,TRBJ2-3,TRBV5-4,-,CASSPDFSTDTQYF,TGTGCCAGCAGCCCGGACTTTTCCACAGATACGCAGTATTTT
-,TRBJ2-1,TRBV12-3/TRBV12-4,-,CASSFGGPIFF,TGTGCCAGCAGTTTCGGGGGGCCCATTTTCTTC
-,TRBJ2-3,TRBV19,-,CASSIRGTDTQYF,TGTGCCAGTAGTATCAGAGGGACAGATACGCAGTATTTT
-,TRBJ2-2,TRBV6-5,-,CASRRQNTGELFF,TGTGCCAGCCGGAGACAGAACACCGGGGAGCTGTTTTTT
TRBD1,TRBJ2-1,TRBV27,-,CASSPGTGGLFSSYNEQFF,TGTGCCAGCAGTCCCGGGACAGGGGGCCTTTTTAGCTCCTACAATGAGCAGTTCTTC
-,TRBJ1-6,TRBV6-1,-,CASSEEGRGNSPLHF,TGTGCCAGCAGTGAAGAGGGGAGAGGGAATTCACCCCTCCACTTT
-,TRBJ1-5,TRBV5-6,-,CASSPGGGQPQHF,TGTGCCAGCAGCCCCGGCGGAGGCCAGCCCCAGCATTTT
-,TRBJ1-2,TRBV6-5,-,CASSYSAVNGYTF,TGTGCCAGCAGTTACTCCGCAGTCAATGGCTACACCTTC
TRBD1,TRBJ2-7,TRBV9,-,CASSPGGQLRGEQYF,TGTGCCAGCAGCCCAGGGGGACAACTACGGGGCGAGCAGTACTTC
-,TRBJ1-4,TRBV11-2,-,CASRGFSGGEKLFF,TGTGCCAGCAGGGGGTTCTCAGGAGGTGAAAAACTGTTTTTT
-,TRBJ2-1,TRBV11-3,-,CASSSRGANEQFF,TGTGCCAGCAGCTCCCGAGGGGCCAATGAGCAGTTCTTC
-,TRBJ2-5,TRBV5-1,-,CASSLGTIEETQYF,TGCGCCAGCAGCTTGGGGACAATCGAAGAGACCCAGTACTTC
-,TRBJ1-5,TRBV29-1,once,CSVGGGHQPQHF,TGCAGCGTTGGGGGGGGGCATCAGCCCCAGCATTTT
-,TRBJ2-7,TRBV6-2/TRBV6-3,-,CASSLAGRGPSYEQYF,TGTGCCAGCAGTTTAGCCGGGCGGGGGCCTTCCTACGAGCAGTACTTC
-,TRBJ1-2,TRBV27,-,CASSPRPASIYGYTF,TGTGCCAGCAGTCCTCGGCCAGCGAGCATCTATGGCTACACCTTC
-,TRBJ2-7,TRBV12-3/TRBV12-4,-,CASSFAFNYEQYF,TGTGCCAGCAGTTTTGCCTTTAACTACGAGCAGTACTTC
-,TRBJ2-5,TRBV5-1,-,CASSSGTRTFQETQYF,TGCGCCAGCAGCTCCGGGACACGCACCTTCCAAGAGACCCAGTACTTC
-,TRBJ1-2,TRBV28,-,CASRTQNYGYTF,TGTGCCAGCAGAACACAAAACTATGGCTACACCTTC
TRBD1,TRBJ1-1,TRBV18,-,CASSRDRVGSNTEAFF,TGTGCCAGCTCACGTGACAGGGTTGGATCGAACACTGAAGCTTTCTTT
-,TRBJ2-1,TRBV20-1,-,CSASRGSYNEQFF,TGCAGTGCTAGTAGGGGGTCCTACAATGAGCAGTTCTTC
TRBD1,TRBJ1-6,TRBV7-9,-,CASRSTGGPRNSPLHF,TGTGCCAGCAGGTCAACAGGGGGCCCGCGGAATTCACCCCTCCACTTT
TRBD1,TRBJ2-1,TRBV6-2/TRBV6-3,-,CASSPRTGSSYNEQFF,TGTGCCAGCAGCCCCCGGACAGGGAGCTCCTACAATGAGCAGTTCTTC
-,TRBJ2-3,TRBV20-1,-,CSASEDSTDTQYF,TGCAGTGCTAGTGAAGACAGCACAGATACGCAGTATTTT
-,TRBJ1-4,TRBV15,-,CATGRGTGRNEKLFF,TGTGCCACCGGTCGGGGGACCGGTCGGAATGAAAAACTGTTTTTT
-,TRBJ1-1,TRBV14,-,CASSQLWGATKAFF,TGTGCCAGCAGCCAACTTTGGGGGGCGACTAAAGCTTTCTTT
-,TRBJ2-3,TRBV13,-,CASSPLGSSPAQYF,TGTGCCAGCAGCCCTTTGGGGAGCAGCCCGGCGCAGTATTTT
TRBD1,TRBJ2-2,TRBV5-1,-,CASSSTGIDTGELFF,TGCGCCAGCAGCTCGACAGGGATAGACACCGGGGAGCTGTTTTTT
-,TRBJ1-1,TRBV18,once,CASSPRTLMNTEAFF,TGTGCCAGCTCACCAAGGACTCTTATGAACACTGAAGCTTTCTTT
TRBD1,TRBJ1-2,TRBV6-5,once,CASSYSAGTGGDGYTF,TGTGCCAGCAGTTACTCGGCGGGGACAGGGGGGGATGGCTACACCTTC
TRBD1,TRBJ1-4,TRBV5-8,-,CASSNRGTNEKLFF,TGTGCCAGCAGCAACAGGGGCACTAATGAAAAACTGTTTTTT
TRBD1,TRBJ1-6,TRBV6-5,-,CASRPGQGMNSPLHF,TGTGCCAGCAGACCCGGACAGGGGATGAATTCACCCCTCCACTTT
-,TRBJ1-1,TRBV18,-,CASSPSTANTEAFF,TGTGCCAGCTCACCCTCAACAGCGAACACTGAAGCTTTCTTT